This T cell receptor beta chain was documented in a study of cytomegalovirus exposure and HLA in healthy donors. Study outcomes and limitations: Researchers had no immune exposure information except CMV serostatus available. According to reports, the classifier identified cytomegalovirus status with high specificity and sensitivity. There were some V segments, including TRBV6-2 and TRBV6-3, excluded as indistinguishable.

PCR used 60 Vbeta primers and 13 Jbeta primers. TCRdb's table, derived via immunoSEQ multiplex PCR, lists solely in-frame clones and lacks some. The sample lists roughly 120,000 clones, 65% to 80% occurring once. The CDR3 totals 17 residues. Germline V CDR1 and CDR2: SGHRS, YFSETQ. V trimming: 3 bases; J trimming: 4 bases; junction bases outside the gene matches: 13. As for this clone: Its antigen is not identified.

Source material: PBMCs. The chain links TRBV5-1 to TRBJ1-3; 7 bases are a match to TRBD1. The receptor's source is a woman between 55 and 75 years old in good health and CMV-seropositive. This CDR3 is CASSSAPGQVNGNTIYF. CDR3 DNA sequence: TGCGCCAGCAGCTCAGCGCCTGGACAGGTGAACGGAAACACCATATATTTT.